This passage covers 18 T cell receptor beta chains from one sample sequenced in a study of T cell clonotyping in hematopoietic cell transplantation. The table came from immunoSEQ multiplex PCR; TCRdb's copy has only in-frame clones and leaves some out. The sample comprises about 17,000 clones, 80% to 95% of which are singletons, and around 5% rests with the top ten. The sequenced sample was peripheral blood mononuclear cells. The receptors stem from a man aged 35-49 years in good health. Some clones in this sample may be carry-over from other donors' samples.

CDR3 DNA sequence: TGCGCCAGCAGCTTGGCGGTCAGTCCTAACTATGGCTACACCTTC. It yields the protein CASSLAVSPNYGYTF. The rearrangement links TRBV5-1 to TRBJ1-2; no clear D. Germline lookup yields CDR1 SGHRS and CDR2 YFSETQ. V was shortened by 0 bases and J by 0 bases, with 9 bases between the two germline ends. The CDR3 sequence is 15 residues long.

The CDR3 nucleotides are TGTGCCAGCAGCCCTAGCGGGGGGCCTTACGAGCAGTACTTC. This codes for CASSPSGGPYEQYF. The chain uses TRBV6-6 and TRBJ2-7; 11 positions agree with TRBD2. This CDR3 is 14 amino acids long. CDR1 is MNHNY, CDR2 SVGAGI, per germline (reference sequence). V was pared by 6 bases and J by 4 bases, with 5 bases of the junction left unmatched.

This clone came up once. The chain uses TRBV7-6 and TRBJ1-5, with D possibly TRBD1 on 5 matching bases. The CDR3 totals 13 residues. Trimming pared 0 bases from V and 6 bases from J, leaving 6 bases between. Germline V gene data show CDR1 as SGHVS and CDR2 as FNYEAQ. CDR3 DNA sequence: TGTGCCAGCAGCTTAGCCGGGGGTCAGCCCCAGCATTTT. This sequence encodes CASSLAGGQPQHF. Full variable domain (missing parts from reference TRBV7-6 and TRBJ1-5): GAGVSQSPRYKVTKRGQDVALRCDPISGHVSLYWYRQALGQGPEFLTYFNYEAQQDKSGLPNDRFSAERPEGSISTLTIQRTEQRDSAMYRCASSLAGGQPQHFGDGTRLSIL.

This chain uses TRBV6-6 with TRBJ2-1, with 7 bases matching TRBD2. The CDR3 spans 16 residues. The germline gives CDR1 MNHNY, CDR2 SVGAGI (reference sequence). V shed 0 bases and J 1 base; nucleotides not matched to a gene: 3. The CDR3 bases are TGTGCCAGCAGTTACTCGATAGCGGGTTCCTACAATGAGCAGTTCTTC. Its translation: CASSYSIAGSYNEQFF.

The genes are TRBV2 and TRBJ2-2; the D is unclear. V lost 8 bases and J lost 5, with 3 bases in between. The length of the CDR3 is 10 residues. The V gene's germline CDR1 is SNHLY and CDR2 FYNNEI. The CDR3 loop reads CASRTGELFF. In DNA form, the CDR3 reads TGTGCCAGCCGTACCGGGGAGCTGTTTTTT. Looking up the rest from reference TRBV2 and TRBJ2-2 gives the full variable domain: EPEVTQTPSHQVTQMGQEVILRCVPISNHLYFYWYRQILGQKVEFLVSFYNNEISEKSEIFDDQFSVERPDGSNFTLKIRSTKLEDSAMYFCASRTGELFFGEGSRLTVL.

This rearrangement joins TRBV2 to TRBJ2-3; TRBD1 matches at 9 bases. V lost 5 bases to trimming and J lost 4 bases; unmatched junction nucleotides: 7. Per germline, CDR1 SNHLY and CDR2 FYNNEI. This CDR3 has 15 residues. This CDR3 reads CASSPEGQGPDTQYF. CDR3 coding DNA: TGTGCCAGCAGTCCTGAGGGACAGGGACCAGATACGCAGTATTTT.

As concerns this clone: This likely comes from a read error, as the CDR3 has no conserved phenylalanine or tryptophan at its end. Because the CDR3's place on the DNA is in doubt, the DNA is left out and the CDR3 is given as listed by TCRdb. The chain carries TRBV9 and TRBJ2-7; the DNA was not used to check the table's D call, TRBD1. The CDR3 has 12 amino acids, counting both end residues. From germline, CDR1 is SGDLS and CDR2 YYNGEE. CDR3 sequence: CASSTQQGANLI.

This chain joins TRBV6-5 and TRBJ1-6; 10 bases agree with TRBD1. The CDR3 is made up of 14 amino acids. Germline CDR1 MNHEY, CDR2 SVGAGI. The ends lost 4 bases at V and 7 bases at J; junction bases unmatched: 1. CDR3 loop: CASSLDRGNSPLHF. CDR3 nucleotides: TGTGCCAGCAGTTTGGACAGGGGGAATTCACCCCTCCACTTT.

This chain links TRBV11-2 with TRBJ1-1; TRBD1 is a possible D gene (5 bases). Trimming stripped 6 bases from V and 0 bases from J, with 11 bases between. Germline lookup yields CDR1 SGHAT and CDR2 FQNNGV. The CDR3 covers 14 residues. The CDR3 nucleotides read TGTGCCAGCAGAGCGACAGCGATGAACACTGAAGCTTTCTTT. Translation gives CASRATAMNTEAFF. The variable domain in full, completed from reference TRBV11-2 and TRBJ1-1, reads EAGVAQSPRYKIIEKRQSVAFWCNPISGHATLYWYQQILGQGPKLLIQFQNNGVVDDSQLPKDRFSAERLKGVDSTLKIQPAKLEDSAVYLCASRATAMNTEAFFGQGTRLTVV.

The DNA for the CDR3 is TGTGCCAGCAGGGCGATAGTGGGGGAAGAGACCCAGTACTTC. This encodes CASRAIVGEETQYF. The chain carries TRBV6-6 and TRBJ2-5; D tentatively fits TRBD1 or TRBD2 (5 bases each). The CDR3 is 14 residues long. Germline V gene data show CDR1 as MNHNY and CDR2 as SVGAGI (reference sequence). The V end was cut by 6 bases, the J end by 3 bases, with 14 bases between.

This clone was seen just once. The chain is built from TRBV7-2 and TRBJ1-5; TRBD1 agrees at 7 bases. The trim removed 5 bases at V and 4 bases at J, leaving 8 bases unmatched. This CDR3 has 15 amino acids. CDR1 and CDR2 (germline): SGHTA, FQGNSA. As DNA, the CDR3 is TGTGCCAGCAGCATAAGACAGGGTTATAATCAGCCCCAGCATTTT. This gives the protein CASSIRQGYNQPQHF.

This chain joins TRBV6-5 and TRBJ2-2; 7 nucleotides match TRBD2. With 2 bases clipped from V and 7 bases from J, the junction kept 7 bases outside the gene matches. The CDR3 has 15 residues. Per germline, CDR1 MNHEY and CDR2 SVGAGI. The CDR3, as DNA: TGTGCCAGCAGTTACAGCCTAGCGGCGAGCGGGGAGCTGTTTTTT. Its translation: CASSYSLAASGELFF.

This chain uses TRBV4-3 with TRBJ1-5; 9 positions agree with TRBD1. The germline V gene has CDR1 LGHNA and CDR2 YSLEER. The CDR3 runs 13 residues. Trimming at V came to 8 bases and at J to 6 bases, leaving 5 bases not matched to a gene. CDR3 loop: CASGTGHSQPQHF. CDR3 sequence (DNA): TGCGCCAGCGGGACAGGGCACAGTCAGCCCCAGCATTTT.

The chain carries TRBV27 and TRBJ1-3, with TRBD1 as a possible D gene (5 bases). Germline V gene sequence: CDR1 MNHEY, CDR2 SMNVEV (reference sequence). This CDR3 comprises 15 residues. V lost 4 bases, J lost 0 bases, and 10 bases lay in between. This CDR3 reads CASSWDPGSGNTIYF. In DNA form, the CDR3 reads TGTGCCAGCAGTTGGGACCCGGGCTCTGGAAACACCATATATTTT.

The chain links TRBV9 to TRBJ2-3; possible D gene TRBD2, 6 bases. CDR1 and CDR2 (germline): SGDLS, YYNGEE. This CDR3 spans 14 amino acids. The V gene lost 2 bases and the J gene lost 2 bases, with 9 bases spanning the gap. The CDR3 coding sequence is TGTGCCAGCAGCGTGGGGGGATACACAGATACGCAGTATTTT. Protein sequence: CASSVGGYTDTQYF.

This sequence joins TRBV7-2 and TRBJ2-1; 10 positions agree with TRBD2. The CDR3 covers 15 residues. The V gene's germline CDR1 is SGHTA and CDR2 FQGNSA. V gave up 4 bases and J gave up 2 bases; unmatched junction bases: 2. The CDR3 DNA reads as TGTGCCAGCAGCTCCACTAGCGGGGCCTACAATGAGCAGTTCTTC. It specifies CASSSTSGAYNEQFF. Filled out from reference TRBV7-2 and TRBJ2-1, the complete variable domain reads GAGVSQSPSNKVTEKGKDVELRCDPISGHTALYWYRQSLGQGLEFLIYFQGNSAPDKSGLPSDRFSAERTGGSVSTLTIQRTQQEDSAVYLCASSSTSGAYNEQFFGPGTRLTVL.

This chain connects TRBV2 to TRBJ2-6, with 9 bases aligning to TRBD1. CDR1 SNHLY and CDR2 FYNNEI come from the germline V gene. The CDR3 is 16 residues long. Trimming took 8 bases from V and 1 from J; bases not matched to a gene: 6. CDR3 sequence: CASAGQGRSGANVLTF. The CDR3 DNA reads as TGTGCCAGCGCGGGACAGGGAAGATCTGGGGCCAACGTCCTGACTTTC.

V and J are TRBV9 and TRBJ2-7; perhaps TRBD2 as D (6 bases). Germline V gene sequence: CDR1 SGDLS, CDR2 YYNGEE. Deletions cut 3 bases from V and 5 bases from J, with 18 bases between. This CDR3 is built from 15 residues. The CDR3 protein is CASSARGGAIDEQYF. Here the CDR3 DNA reads TGTGCCAGCAGCGCGAGAGGAGGGGCCATCGACGAGCAGTACTTC.